The clone carrying this TCR beta chain has just a few counts. In the authors' workflow: It was from reference gene primer amplification that nucleated cell counts were estimated. Data came from immunoSEQ multiplex PCR; TCRdb stores just in-frame clones and leaves some out. V, J and clone size are those of that table, while D and trimming were read from the DNA. The sample has fewer than 250,000 clones; approximately 81% are singletons. The sample is drawn from a study of blood T cell repertoires in COVID-19. Study details: The study drew acute and convalescent COVID-19 samples from the United States, Italy and Spain. PBMCs, B-cell-depleted T cells, or T cells were the source of the cDNA or gDNA that made up the material.

The specimen was peripheral blood. The TCR was taken from an elderly woman with acute or convalescent COVID-19.

CDR3 residues: CASISAGGGRGNTDTQYF. DNA for the CDR3: TGCGCCAGCATATCGGCCGGGGGCGGGAGAGGCAACACAGATACGCAGTATTTT. The chain couples TRBV5-1 to TRBJ2-3; tentatively, D is TRBD2 (7 bases). V gave up 6 bases and J gave up 2 bases, with 25 bases separating them. CDR3 length: 18 amino acids. CDR1 and CDR2 (germline): SGHRS, YFSETQ.